The next 2 T cell receptor beta chains were all read from a single sample in a study of T cell responses to AZD1222 COVID-19 vaccine. Some clones are missing from TCRdb's copy, which holds only in-frame ones; the method was immunoSEQ multiplex PCR. Among 70,000 to 100,000 clones listed, approximately 90% were seen once. The source material was peripheral blood, sampled 28 days after the second AZD1222 dose. The receptors shown here come from an adult who received the AZD1222 COVID-19 vaccine.

The rearrangement links TRBV9 to TRBJ2-1, with 7 bases that match TRBD1. V shed 2 bases and J 4 bases; nucleotides not matched to a gene: 6. Germline-derived CDR1 and CDR2 are SGDLS and YYNGEE. This CDR3 region has 15 residues. The CDR3 region is CASSVTGQNYNEQFF. CDR3 bases: TGTGCCAGCAGCGTGACGGGACAGAATTACAATGAGCAGTTCTTC.

The V gene is TRBV6-5, the J gene TRBJ2-7, with D tentatively TRBD1 (6 bases). Germline V gene data show CDR1 as MNHEY and CDR2 as SVGAGI. V gave up 0 bases and J gave up 4 bases, with 7 bases separating them. This CDR3 has 13 amino acids. The CDR3 coding sequence is TGTGCCAGCAGTTACTCGACAGGTTACGAGCAGTACTTC. Translating gives CASSYSTGYEQYF.